This T cell receptor beta chain is from a study of blood T cell repertoires in COVID-19. Study information: The United States, Italy and Spain supplied acute and convalescent COVID-19 samples.

The CDR3 has 14 residues. V was clipped by 7 bases and J by 2 bases, with 15 bases between them. Germline V CDR1 and CDR2: LGHNT, FRNRAP. Libraries were prepared by immunoSEQ multiplex PCR; TCRdb keeps only in-frame clonotypes and omits some of them. The table records over 600,000 clones, 70% to 90% of them present only once. The specimen was peripheral blood. The source is a woman aged 18-29 years with acute or convalescent COVID-19. The genes are TRBV12-5 and TRBJ2-7; D perhaps matches TRBD1 (6 bases). The CDR3 loop is CASDLNGQPYEQYF. CDR3 nucleotide sequence: TGTGCTAGTGACCTCAATGGACAGCCCTACGAGCAGTACTTC.